This T cell receptor (beta chain) was recorded in a study of T cells in Graves' hyperthyroidism and ophthalmopathy. In the study overall: Peripheral blood was acquired at first diagnosis, ahead of any therapy whatsoever.

What was amplified from RNA transcripts were TCR beta CDR3 regions. Researchers ran a first-round RT-PCR on the TCR CDR3 using the HTBI primer set. TCRdb re-called the multiplex PCR reads through MiXCR, storing one row per CDR3 protein. The table includes approximately 410,000 distinct CDR3 sequences, roughly 13% detected once. Patients aged 18 to 65 had newly diagnosed hyperthyroidism of under 2 months' duration. The source is a woman younger than 30 with Graves' hyperthyroidism. The source material was blood.

The CDR3 nucleotides read TGCAGCGTTGAAGATGGGTGGGGGACCAAAAACATTCAGTACTTC. Its translation is CSVEDGWGTKNIQYF. The chain couples TRBV29-1 to TRBJ2-4; tentatively, D is TRBD1 or TRBD2 (5 bases each). The V gene lost 0 bases and the J gene lost 2 bases, with 11 bases spanning the gap. The germline V gene encodes CDR1 SQVTM and CDR2 ANQGSEA. The length of the CDR3 is 15 residues.